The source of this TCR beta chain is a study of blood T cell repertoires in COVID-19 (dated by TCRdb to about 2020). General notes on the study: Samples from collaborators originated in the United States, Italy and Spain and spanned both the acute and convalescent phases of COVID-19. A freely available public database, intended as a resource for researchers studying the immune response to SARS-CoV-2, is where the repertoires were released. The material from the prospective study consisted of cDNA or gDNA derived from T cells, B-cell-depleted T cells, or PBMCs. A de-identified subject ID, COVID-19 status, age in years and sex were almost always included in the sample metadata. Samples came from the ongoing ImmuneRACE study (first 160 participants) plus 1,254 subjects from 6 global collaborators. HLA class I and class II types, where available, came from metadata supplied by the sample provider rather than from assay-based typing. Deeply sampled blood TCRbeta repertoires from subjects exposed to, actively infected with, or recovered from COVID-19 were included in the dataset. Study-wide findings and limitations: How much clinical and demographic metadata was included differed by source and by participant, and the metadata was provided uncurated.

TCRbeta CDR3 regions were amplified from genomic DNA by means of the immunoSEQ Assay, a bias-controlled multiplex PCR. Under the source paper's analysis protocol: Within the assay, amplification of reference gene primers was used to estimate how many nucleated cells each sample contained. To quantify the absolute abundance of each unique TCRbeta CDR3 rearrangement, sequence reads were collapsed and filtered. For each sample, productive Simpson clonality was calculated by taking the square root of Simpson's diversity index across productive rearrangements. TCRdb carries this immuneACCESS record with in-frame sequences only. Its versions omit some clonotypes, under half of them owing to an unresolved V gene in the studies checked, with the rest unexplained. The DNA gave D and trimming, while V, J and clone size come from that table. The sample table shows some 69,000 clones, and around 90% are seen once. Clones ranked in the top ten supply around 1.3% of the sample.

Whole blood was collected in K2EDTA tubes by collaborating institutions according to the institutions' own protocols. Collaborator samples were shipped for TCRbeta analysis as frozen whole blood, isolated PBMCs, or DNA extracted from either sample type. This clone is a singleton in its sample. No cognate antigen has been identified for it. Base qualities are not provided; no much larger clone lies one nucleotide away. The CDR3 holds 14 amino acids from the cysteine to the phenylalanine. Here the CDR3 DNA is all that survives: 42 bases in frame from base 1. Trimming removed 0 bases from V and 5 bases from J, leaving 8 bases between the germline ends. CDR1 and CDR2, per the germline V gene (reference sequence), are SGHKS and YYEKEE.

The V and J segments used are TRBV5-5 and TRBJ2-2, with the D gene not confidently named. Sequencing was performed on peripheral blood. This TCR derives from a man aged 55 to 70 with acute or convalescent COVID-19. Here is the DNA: TGTGCCAGCAGCTTGGTTGTACAGACCGGGGAGCTGTTTTTT. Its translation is CASSLVVQTGELFF.